This T cell receptor (beta chain) was retrieved from a study of T cells in Graves' hyperthyroidism and ophthalmopathy. In the study overall: Peripheral blood samples were taken at initial diagnosis, prior to any treatment.

With 1 base removed from V and 8 bases from J, the gap between germline ends came to 9 bases. The CDR3 covers 13 residues. The study included ophthalmopathy patients with Clinical Activity Score at least 3, NOSPECS grade at least 4 and duration under 3 months. Patients were excluded because of uncontrolled infection, other autoimmune disease, pregnancy or lactation. Diagnosing involved the use of clinical symptoms, serum thyroxine and TRAb, thyroid ultrasound and orbital computed tomography. TCR beta CDR3 region amplification was performed from RNA transcripts. During a first-round RT-PCR of the TCR CDR3, the HTBI primer set was used. MiXCR was run by TCRdb on the multiplex PCR reads, yielding one entry per CDR3 protein. The sample shows about 640,000 distinct CDR3 sequences, roughly 14% of them seen only once.

This sequence joins TRBV12-3 or TRBV12-4 and TRBJ2-1; D uncertain. This sequence was found in a woman aged 50 to 60 with Graves' ophthalmopathy. The sequenced material came from blood. Here the CDR3 DNA reads TGTGCCAGCAGTTTAGGGGGTATTGATGAGCAGTTCTTC. Its translation is CASSLGGIDEQFF.